This is a list of T cell receptor beta chains from one sample in a study of technical replicates of blood from a few donors. Data came from immunoSEQ multiplex PCR; TCRdb stores just in-frame clones and leaves some out. The data hold 64,000 or so clones, with about 90% observed a single time. Sequenced material: PBMCs. These receptor sequences come from a human donor in good health. Some clones in this sample may be carry-over from other donors' samples. Both conserved end residues are part of each CDR3.

j_gene: TRBJ1-1
v_gene: TRBV6-6
len: 14
CDR3aa: CASRQQGTNTEAFF

j_gene: TRBJ2-1
v_gene: TRBV5-1
len: 16
CDR3aa: CASSRGGSAAYNEQFF

j_gene: TRBJ2-3
v_gene: TRBV30
len: 15
CDR3aa: CAWSAGTGSTDTQYF

j_gene: TRBJ1-5
v_gene: TRBV5-1
len: 15
CDR3aa: CASSLGDSLNQPQHF

j_gene: TRBJ1-2
v_gene: TRBV29-1
len: 12
CDR3aa: CSVGGRVVGYTF

j_gene: TRBJ1-6
v_gene: TRBV6-5
len: 13
CDR3aa: CVSSSGENSPLHF

j_gene: TRBJ1-1
v_gene: TRBV10-3
len: 16
CDR3aa: CAISESKDSPNTEAFF

j_gene: TRBJ1-1
v_gene: TRBV11-2
len: 14
CDR3aa: CASSLQGGVTEAFF

j_gene: TRBJ2-7
v_gene: TRBV7-9
len: 15
CDR3aa: CASSRFEGGVYEQYF

j_gene: TRBJ2-7
v_gene: TRBV30
len: 13
CDR3aa: CAWSGDSVYEQYF

j_gene: TRBJ1-2
v_gene: TRBV2
len: 14
CDR3aa: CASSEGSRTSRYTF

j_gene: TRBJ2-1
v_gene: TRBV5-1
len: 15
CDR3aa: CASSLSGETVDEQFF

j_gene: TRBJ2-7
v_gene: TRBV7-2
len: 15
CDR3aa: CASTTGLAGSYEQYF

j_gene: TRBJ2-1
v_gene: TRBV7-4
len: 12
CDR3aa: CASSLALTEQFF

j_gene: TRBJ2-4
v_gene: TRBV30
len: 13
CDR3aa: CAWGGEGKNIQYF

j_gene: TRBJ2-2
v_gene: TRBV4-2
len: 14
CDR3aa: CASRQGGNTGELFF

j_gene: TRBJ2-3
v_gene: TRBV7-2
len: 17
CDR3aa: CASSLRIAGVSTDTQYF

j_gene: TRBJ1-5
v_gene: TRBV5-5
len: 15
CDR3aa: CASSLTDYSNQPQHF

j_gene: TRBJ2-7
v_gene: TRBV6-1
len: 16
CDR3aa: CASSDPTGWSSYEQYF

j_gene: TRBJ2-7
v_gene: TRBV11-2
len: 14
CDR3aa: CASSTRGVSYEQYF

j_gene: TRBJ2-5
v_gene: TRBV11-2
len: 15
CDR3aa: CASSLVPGMQETQYF

j_gene: TRBJ2-7
v_gene: TRBV7-9
len: 15
CDR3aa: CASSPGQGFSYEQYF

j_gene: TRBJ2-5
v_gene: TRBV9
len: 16
CDR3aa: CASSASGRAPQETQYF

j_gene: TRBJ2-7
v_gene: TRBV5-5
len: 14
CDR3aa: CASSLAGGSYEQYF

j_gene: TRBJ1-2
v_gene: TRBV4-1
len: 17
CDR3aa: CASSQDDRQGTHYGYTF

j_gene: TRBJ2-1
v_gene: TRBV11-1
len: 12
CDR3aa: CASKAGGPYQFF

j_gene: TRBJ2-3
v_gene: TRBV6-5
len: 14
CDR3aa: CASSYGLHTDTQYF

j_gene: TRBJ1-1
v_gene: TRBV10-3
len: 13
CDR3aa: CAIRLGGNTEAFF

j_gene: TRBJ2-2
v_gene: TRBV5-1
len: 13
CDR3aa: CATRDSDTGELFF